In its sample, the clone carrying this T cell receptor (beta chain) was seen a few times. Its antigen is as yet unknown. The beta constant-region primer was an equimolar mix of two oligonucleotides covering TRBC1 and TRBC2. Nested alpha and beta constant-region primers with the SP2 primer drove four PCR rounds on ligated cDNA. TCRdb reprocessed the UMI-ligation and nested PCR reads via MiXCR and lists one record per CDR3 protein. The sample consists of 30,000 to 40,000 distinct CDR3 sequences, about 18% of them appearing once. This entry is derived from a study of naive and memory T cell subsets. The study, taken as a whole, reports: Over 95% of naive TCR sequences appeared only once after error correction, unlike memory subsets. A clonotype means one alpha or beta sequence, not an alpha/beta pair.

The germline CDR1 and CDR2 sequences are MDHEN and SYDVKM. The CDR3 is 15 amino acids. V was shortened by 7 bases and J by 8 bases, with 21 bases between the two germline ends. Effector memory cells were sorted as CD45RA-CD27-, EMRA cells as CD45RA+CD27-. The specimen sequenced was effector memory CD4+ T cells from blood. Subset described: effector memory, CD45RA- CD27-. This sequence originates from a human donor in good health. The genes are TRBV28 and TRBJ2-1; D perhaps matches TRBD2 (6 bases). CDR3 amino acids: CASTPWGESYHEQFF. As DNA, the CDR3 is TGTGCCAGCACCCCCTGGGGGGAGTCTTATCATGAGCAGTTCTTC.